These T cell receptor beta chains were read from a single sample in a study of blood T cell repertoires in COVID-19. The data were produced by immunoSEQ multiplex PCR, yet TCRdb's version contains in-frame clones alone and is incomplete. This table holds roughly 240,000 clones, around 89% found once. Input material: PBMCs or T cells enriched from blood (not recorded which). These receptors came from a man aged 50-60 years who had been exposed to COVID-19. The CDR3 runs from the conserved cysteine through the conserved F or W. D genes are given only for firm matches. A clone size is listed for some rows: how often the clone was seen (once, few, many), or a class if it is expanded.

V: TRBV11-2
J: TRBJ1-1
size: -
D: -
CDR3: CASSEDWRAFF
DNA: TGTGCCAGCAGCGAGGACTGGAGGGCTTTCTTT

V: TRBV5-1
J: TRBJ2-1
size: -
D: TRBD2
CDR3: CASSSTSGRSYNEQFF
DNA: TGCGCCAGCAGCTCCACTAGCGGGAGGTCCTACAATGAGCAGTTCTTC

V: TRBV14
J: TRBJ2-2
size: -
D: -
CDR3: CASRSTGQNTGELFF
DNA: TGTGCCAGCAGGTCGACAGGCCAGAACACCGGGGAGCTGTTTTTT

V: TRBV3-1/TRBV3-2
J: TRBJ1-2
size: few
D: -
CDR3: CASSQNVAVSYGYTF
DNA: TGTGCCAGCAGCCAAAATGTGGCAGTTTCATATGGCTACACCTTC

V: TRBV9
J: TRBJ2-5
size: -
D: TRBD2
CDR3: CASSGVGLEETQYF
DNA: TGTGCCAGCAGCGGAGTGGGACTAGAAGAGACCCAGTACTTC

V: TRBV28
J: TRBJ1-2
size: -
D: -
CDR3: CASSLAGAFRGYGYTF
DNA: TGTGCCAGCAGTTTGGCAGGGGCCTTTCGGGGCTATGGCTACACCTTC

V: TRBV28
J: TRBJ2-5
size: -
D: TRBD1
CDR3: CASRGTAQETQYF
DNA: TGTGCCAGCAGGGGGACAGCCCAAGAGACCCAGTACTTC

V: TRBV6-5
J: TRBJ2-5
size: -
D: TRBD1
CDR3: CASSRTGTETQYF
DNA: TGTGCCAGCAGTCGGACAGGGACTGAGACCCAGTACTTC

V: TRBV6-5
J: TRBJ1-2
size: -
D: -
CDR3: CASSYSWASYGYTF
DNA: TGTGCCAGCAGTTACTCGTGGGCTTCCTATGGCTACACCTTC

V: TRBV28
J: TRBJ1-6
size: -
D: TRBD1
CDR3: CASSTGQGFNSPLHF
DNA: TGTGCCAGCAGTACCGGACAGGGATTCAATTCACCCCTCCACTTT

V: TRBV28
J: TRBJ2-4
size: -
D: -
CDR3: CASSFSDKPHIQYF
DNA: TGTGCCAGCAGTTTTTCGGACAAACCTCACATTCAGTACTTC

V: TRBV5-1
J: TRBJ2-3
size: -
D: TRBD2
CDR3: CASSLAGPPTDTQYF
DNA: TGCGCCAGCAGCCTAGCGGGACCCCCCACAGATACGCAGTATTTT

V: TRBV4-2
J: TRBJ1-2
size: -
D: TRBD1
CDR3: CASSLTPQGRTNYGYTF
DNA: TGTGCCAGCAGCCTTACCCCACAGGGGCGGACTAACTATGGCTACACCTTC

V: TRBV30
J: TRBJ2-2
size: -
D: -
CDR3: CAWSVGLANPGELFF
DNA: TGTGCCTGGAGTGTAGGGCTAGCGAACCCCGGGGAGCTGTTTTTT

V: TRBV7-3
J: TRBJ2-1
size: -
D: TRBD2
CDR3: CASSLTSGRDEQFF
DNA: TGTGCCAGCAGCTTAACTAGCGGGAGAGATGAGCAGTTCTTC

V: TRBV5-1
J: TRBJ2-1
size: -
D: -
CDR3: CASSQGITYNEQFF
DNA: TGCGCCAGCTCTCAGGGGATCACCTACAATGAGCAGTTCTTC

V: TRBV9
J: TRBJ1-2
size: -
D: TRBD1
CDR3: CASSVAGQSYGYTF
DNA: TGTGCCAGCAGCGTAGCGGGACAGAGCTATGGCTACACCTTC

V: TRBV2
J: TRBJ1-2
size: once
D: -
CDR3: CASSESGTYGYTF
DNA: TGTGCCAGCAGTGAAAGTGGCACGTATGGCTACACCTTC

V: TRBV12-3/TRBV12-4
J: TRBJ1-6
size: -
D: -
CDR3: CASSLGGLSPLHF
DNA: TGTGCCAGCAGTTTAGGGGGCCTTTCACCCCTCCACTTT

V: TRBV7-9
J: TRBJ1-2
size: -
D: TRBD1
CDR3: CASSYLWGDRGNYGYTF
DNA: TGTGCCAGCAGCTACTTGTGGGGGGACAGGGGTAACTATGGCTACACCTTC

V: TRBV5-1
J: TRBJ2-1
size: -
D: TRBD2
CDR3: CASNRLAGWNEQFF
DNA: TGCGCCAGCAACCGACTAGCGGGATGGAATGAGCAGTTCTTC

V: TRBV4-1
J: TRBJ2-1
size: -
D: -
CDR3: CASSSPGKKGREQFF
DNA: TGCGCCAGCAGCTCACCGGGAAAAAAAGGACGCGAGCAGTTCTTC

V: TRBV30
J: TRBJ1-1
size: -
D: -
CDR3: CAWSSGEGRTEAFF
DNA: TGTGCCTGGAGCTCGGGGGAAGGAAGGACTGAAGCTTTCTTT

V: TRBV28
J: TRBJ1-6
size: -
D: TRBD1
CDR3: CASSLPRGTLHF
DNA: TGTGCCAGCAGTCTTCCCAGGGGGACCCTCCACTTT

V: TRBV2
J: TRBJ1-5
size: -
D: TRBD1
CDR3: CASSGDRGIVPQHF
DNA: TGTGCCAGCAGTGGGGACAGGGGAATCGTTCCCCAGCATTTT

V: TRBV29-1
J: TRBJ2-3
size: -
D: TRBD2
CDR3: CSVGAGVGDTQYF
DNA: TGCAGCGTTGGAGCGGGAGTTGGAGATACGCAGTATTTT

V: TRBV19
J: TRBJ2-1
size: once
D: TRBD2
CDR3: CASSMGTSGGFYNEQFF
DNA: TGTGCCAGTAGCATGGGGACTAGCGGAGGGTTCTACAATGAGCAGTTCTTC

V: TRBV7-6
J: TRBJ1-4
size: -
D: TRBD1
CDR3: CASSLGQGIGEKLFF
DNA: TGTGCCAGCAGCTTGGGACAGGGGATTGGTGAAAAACTGTTTTTT

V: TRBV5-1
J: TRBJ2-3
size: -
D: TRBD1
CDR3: CASSGDRVTDTQYF
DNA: TGCGCCAGCAGTGGGGACAGGGTGACAGATACGCAGTATTTT

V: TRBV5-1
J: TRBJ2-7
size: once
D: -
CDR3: CASSLAGGIAYEQYF
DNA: TGCGCCAGCAGCTTGGCCGGGGGTATCGCCTACGAGCAGTACTTC

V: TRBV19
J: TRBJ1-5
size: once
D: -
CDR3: CASSRETAFNQPQHF
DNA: TGTGCCAGTAGTCGGGAAACAGCCTTCAATCAGCCCCAGCATTTT

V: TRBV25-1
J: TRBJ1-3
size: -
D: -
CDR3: CASSDTRGSGNTIYF
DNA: TGTGCCAGCAGTGACACCAGGGGCTCTGGAAACACCATATATTTT

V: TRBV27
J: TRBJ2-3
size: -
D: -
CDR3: CASRRNRNQADTQYF
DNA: TGTGCCAGCAGACGAAACAGGAATCAGGCAGATACGCAGTATTTT

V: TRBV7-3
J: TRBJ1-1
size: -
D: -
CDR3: CASSLSINTEAFF
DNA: TGTGCCAGCAGCTTAAGTATAAACACTGAAGCTTTCTTT

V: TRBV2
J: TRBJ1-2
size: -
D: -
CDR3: CASGRGYGYTF
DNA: TGTGCCAGCGGCAGGGGCTATGGCTACACCTTC

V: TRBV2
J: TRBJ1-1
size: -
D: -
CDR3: CASSGSGFGSSEAFF
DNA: TGTGCCAGCAGTGGTTCAGGGTTCGGGTCGAGTGAAGCTTTCTTT

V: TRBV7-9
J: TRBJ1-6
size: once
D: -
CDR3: CASSLVSGSPLHF
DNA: TGTGCCAGCAGCTTAGTTTCGGGGTCACCCCTCCACTTT

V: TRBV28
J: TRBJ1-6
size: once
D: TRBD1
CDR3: CASSLMDRENAPLHF
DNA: TGTGCCAGCAGTTTAATGGACAGGGAGAATGCACCCCTCCACTTT

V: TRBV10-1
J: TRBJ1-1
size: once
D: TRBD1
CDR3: CASSLTGANTEAFF
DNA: TGCGCCAGCAGTCTGACAGGGGCGAACACTGAAGCTTTCTTT

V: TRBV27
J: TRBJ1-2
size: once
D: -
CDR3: CASSQNRATGYTF
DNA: TGTGCCAGCAGCCAAAACAGGGCTACTGGCTACACCTTC

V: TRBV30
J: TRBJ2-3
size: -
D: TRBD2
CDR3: CAWSVGLAGAPDTQYF
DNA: TGTGCCTGGAGTGTAGGTCTAGCGGGAGCACCAGATACGCAGTATTTT

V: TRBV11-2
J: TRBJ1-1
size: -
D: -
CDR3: CASSQELSNTEAFF
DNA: TGTGCCAGCAGCCAGGAACTGAGTAACACTGAAGCTTTCTTT

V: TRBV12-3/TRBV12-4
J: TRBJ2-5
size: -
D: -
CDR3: CASSLGRGETQYF
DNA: TGTGCCAGCAGCCTAGGGAGGGGGGAGACCCAGTACTTC

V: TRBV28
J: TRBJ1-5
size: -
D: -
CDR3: CASAYGGSNQPQHF
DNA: TGTGCCAGCGCGTACGGGGGGAGCAATCAGCCCCAGCATTTT

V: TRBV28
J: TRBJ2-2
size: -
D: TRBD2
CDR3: CAIRRQLAGGFYTGELFF
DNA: TGTGCCATCAGGAGGCAACTAGCGGGAGGCTTTTACACCGGGGAGCTGTTTTTT

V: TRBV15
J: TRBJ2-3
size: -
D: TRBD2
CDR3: CATSSGLAGMTDTQYF
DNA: TGTGCCACCAGCAGTGGACTAGCGGGAATGACAGATACGCAGTATTTT

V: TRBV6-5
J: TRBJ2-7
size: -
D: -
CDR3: CASATVGLGYEQYF
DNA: TGTGCCAGCGCGACGGTCGGGTTAGGCTACGAGCAGTACTTC

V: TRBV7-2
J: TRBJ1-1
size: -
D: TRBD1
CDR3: CASSIRTGWGTEAFF
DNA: TGTGCCAGCAGCATCCGGACAGGGTGGGGCACTGAAGCTTTCTTT

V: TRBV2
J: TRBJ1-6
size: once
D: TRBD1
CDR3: CASSEQGQNNSPLHF
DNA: TGTGCCAGCAGCGAACAGGGACAGAATAATTCACCCCTCCACTTT

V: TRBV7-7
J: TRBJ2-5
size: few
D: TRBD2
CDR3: CASSGDGTSGSKETQYF
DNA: TGTGCTAGCTCTGGAGACGGGACTAGCGGGAGTAAAGAGACCCAGTACTTC

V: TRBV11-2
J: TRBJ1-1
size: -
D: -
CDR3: CASSLEAGTEAFF
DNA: TGTGCCAGCAGCTTAGAGGCGGGGACTGAAGCTTTCTTT

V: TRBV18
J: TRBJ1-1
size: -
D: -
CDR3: CASSPIQGVVNTEAFF
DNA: TGTGCCAGCTCACCCATACAGGGAGTGGTGAACACTGAAGCTTTCTTT

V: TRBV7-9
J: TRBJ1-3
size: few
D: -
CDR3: CASSLVSSGNTIYF
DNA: TGTGCCAGCAGCTTAGTCAGCTCTGGAAACACCATATATTTT